This TCR beta chain was sequenced during a study of T-cell memory formation after mild COVID-19. Study-wide background: For the most part, TCR clusters were specific to one donor. Study-level findings and limits: In pre-infection memory, a portion of responding clones appeared, which suggested that cross-reactive memory joined.

About this clonotype: What it binds is unknown.

Each CDR3 protein is one row after TCRdb ran MiXCR on the 5' RACE reads. The top ten clones hold around an eighth of a sample with more than 350,000 distinct CDR3 sequences, roughly 21% of them seen once. The V gene end was trimmed by 0 bases and the J gene end by 0 bases; junction bases not matched to a gene: 6. CDR1 is MNHEY and CDR2 is SVGAGI in the germline V gene. The CDR3 has 18 residues. V and J are TRBV6-5 and TRBJ2-1; 9 bases line up with TRBD2. The sequenced sample consisted of PBMCs or a T cell subset sorted from them (not recorded which). The TCR sequence derives from an adult woman who had mild COVID-19 (a few samples of this study predate the infection). Cell type and time point are not known. The CDR3 DNA is TGTGCCAGCAGTTACTCGACTAGCGGAAGGAGCTCCTACAATGAGCAGTTCTTC. It yields the protein CASSYSTSGRSSYNEQFF.